The 20 T cell receptor beta chains in this list originate from one sample, sequenced in a study of T cells in Graves' hyperthyroidism and ophthalmopathy. RNA transcripts were the template for amplifying TCR beta CDR3 regions. Initially, a first-round RT-PCR of the TCR CDR3 employed the HTBI primer set. TCRdb re-derived calls from the multiplex PCR reads in MiXCR, one entry per CDR3 protein. This table holds 600,000 to 700,000 distinct CDR3 sequences, about 14% found once. Material for sequencing was blood. The receptors here all came from a woman aged 40 to 50 with Graves' ophthalmopathy.

This clonotype was seen repeatedly, ten times or more. This chain connects TRBV7-8 to TRBJ1-1; 7 bases match TRBD1. V shed 3 bases, J shed 3 bases, and the junction held 7 bases outside the gene matches. The germline gives CDR1 SGHVS, CDR2 FQNEAQ. This CDR3 is 15 amino acids long. The CDR3 here is CASSFETGWDTEAFF. The CDR3 DNA reads TGTGCCAGCAGCTTCGAGACAGGGTGGGACACTGAAGCTTTCTTT. The variable domain in full, with the rest retrieved from reference TRBV7-8 and TRBJ1-1, is GAGVSQSPRYKVAKRGQDVALRCDPISGHVSLFWYQQALGQGPEFLTYFQNEAQLDKSGLPSDRFFAERPEGSVSTLKIQRTQQEDSAVYLCASSFETGWDTEAFFGQGTRLTVV.

This clonotype was detected ten times or more. V is TRBV19 and J is TRBJ1-2; TRBD1 aligns across 8 bases. Trimming removed 4 bases from V and 1 base from J; junction bases left unmatched: 8. The V gene's germline CDR1 is LNHDA and CDR2 SQIVND (reference sequence). The CDR3 has 16 residues. The CDR3 spells CASSKDRVPINYGYTF. CDR3 bases: TGTGCCAGTAGTAAGGACAGGGTCCCGATTAACTATGGCTACACCTTC.

This clonotype occurred many times. The chain is built from TRBV12-3 or TRBV12-4 and TRBJ2-7, with D perhaps matching TRBD1 (6 bases). V was shortened by 5 bases and J by 5 bases, with 25 bases between the two germline ends. The CDR3 runs to 17 residues. The CDR3 sequence is CASSPYFMQGRPHEQYF. CDR3 coding DNA: TGTGCCAGCAGTCCCTACTTTATGCAGGGGAGACCACACGAGCAGTACTTC.

In its sample, this clonotype was seen many times. The chain employs TRBV29-1 and TRBJ1-1, with a tentative D call TRBD1 (6 bases). Germline V gene lookup returns CDR1 SQVTM and CDR2 ANQGSEA. The CDR3 sequence is 13 residues long. The V end lost 6 bases, the J end lost 2 bases, and 13 bases lay between the germline ends. The chain's CDR3 is CSVRGQTNTEAFF. DNA of the CDR3: TGCAGCGTGAGAGGACAGACTAACACTGAAGCTTTCTTT.

This clonotype was seen at least ten times. J is TRBJ1-1 and V is TRBV6-5; D unresolved. Trimming removed 5 bases at V and 1 base at J, with 11 bases between. The germline gives CDR1 MNHEY, CDR2 SVGAGI. This CDR3 is built from 14 residues. The CDR3 region has the DNA TGTGCCAGCAGTCAGTGGGGAGAGAACACTGAAGCTTTCTTT. Its translation: CASSQWGENTEAFF.

This clonotype has a count of ten or more. V usage is TRBV27 and J usage is TRBJ2-6; D unresolved. Germline V gives CDR1 MNHEY, CDR2 SMNVEV (reference sequence). Deletions cut 2 bases from V and 0 bases from J, with 8 bases between. There are 16 residues in the CDR3. The CDR3: CASSLMLVSGANVLTF. CDR3 sequence (DNA): TGTGCCAGCAGTTTAATGCTTGTCTCTGGGGCCAACGTCCTGACTTTC.

This clonotype has a handful of counts. This sequence joins TRBV5-1 and TRBJ2-5, with 10 bases matching TRBD1. Per the germline V gene, CDR1 is SGHRS and CDR2 is YFSETQ. This CDR3 region has 15 residues. J lost 4 bases, V lost 6 bases, and 9 bases had no gene match. The CDR3 sequence: CASNPTGTGAETQYF. CDR3 nucleotide sequence: TGCGCCAGCAATCCCACCGGGACAGGGGCAGAGACCCAGTACTTC.

Ten or more counts support this clonotype. As DNA, the CDR3 is TGTGCCAGCAGCAAACCCTGGGGCAGATACGAGCAGTACTTC. It yields the protein CASSKPWGRYEQYF. The rearrangement joins TRBV28 to TRBJ2-7, with a tentative D call TRBD1 (5 bases). CDR1 MDHEN and CDR2 SYDVKM come from the germline V gene. V shed 6 bases and J shed 4 bases, with 16 bases lying between them. The CDR3 extends over 14 amino acids.

In its sample, this clonotype was seen many times. This CDR3 is CASSTYNYGYTF. CDR3 DNA: TGTGCCAGCAGTACCTATAACTATGGCTACACCTTC. The gene calls are TRBV28 and TRBJ1-2; D remains unclear. The CDR3 sequence is 12 residues long. Trimming shortened V by 5 bases and J by 1 base, and 5 bases separated the two germline ends. Germline CDR1 reads MDHEN; CDR2 reads SYDVKM.

This clonotype has a count of ten or more. V and J are TRBV20-1 and TRBJ2-7, with D maybe TRBD2 (6 bases). CDR1 is DFQATT and CDR2 is SNEGSKA in the germline V gene (reference sequence). V was clipped by 0 bases and J by 3 bases, with 18 bases between them. The CDR3 is made up of 16 amino acids. The DNA of the CDR3 is TGCAGTGCTAGAGATGAAGCGGGCGTTTCAGACTACGAGCAGTACTTC. As protein: CSARDEAGVSDYEQYF.

This chain uses TRBV28 with TRBJ1-2; no definite D call. The CDR3 covers 15 residues. Germline CDR1 MDHEN, CDR2 SYDVKM. The ends were cut back, 7 bases at V and 4 bases at J, with 19 bases in the middle. The CDR3 here is CASKGRTGKFYGYTF. The CDR3, as DNA: TGTGCCAGCAAGGGCAGAACTGGCAAATTCTATGGCTACACCTTC.

CDR3 DNA: TGTGCCAGCAGTTTACAGTTGGGGACGCCCTACGAGCAGTACTTC. This gives the protein CASSLQLGTPYEQYF. V is TRBV27 and J is TRBJ2-7; D might be TRBD1 or TRBD2, each matching 5 bases. There are 15 residues in the CDR3. Germline CDR1 is MNHEY and CDR2 is SMNVEV (reference sequence). V was trimmed by 2 bases and J by 2 bases, leaving 13 bases between them.

The V gene is TRBV6-1, the J gene TRBJ2-7; D may be TRBD2 (6 bases). V was clipped by 7 bases and J by 6 bases, with 16 bases between them. Per the germline V gene, CDR1 is MNHNS and CDR2 is SASEGT. This CDR3 is built from 13 residues. CDR3 in DNA: TGTGCCAGCAACCCCCGGGAGACGAGCGAGCAGTACTTC. Protein product: CASNPRETSEQYF.

This clonotype was found many times. The chain is built from TRBV3-1 and TRBJ2-5, with 7 bases matching TRBD2. From germline, CDR1 is LGHDT and CDR2 YNNKEL (reference sequence). V shed 0 bases, J shed 4 bases, and the junction held 5 bases outside the gene matches. The CDR3 is made up of 15 amino acids. The CDR3 reads CASSQETGGLETQYF. The CDR3 DNA reads TGTGCCAGCAGCCAAGAGACGGGAGGCCTAGAGACCCAGTACTTC.

This sequence joins TRBV6-2 or TRBV6-3 and TRBJ2-7; the D is unclear. Per the germline V gene, CDR1 is MNHEY and CDR2 is SVGEGT. The CDR3 extends over 15 amino acids. V was pared by 2 bases and J by 2 bases, with 13 bases between. The CDR3 DNA is TGTGCCAGCAGTTACAGCCTCGGCAGGACCTACGAGCAGTACTTC. Protein product: CASSYSLGRTYEQYF.

The chain recombines TRBV7-2 with TRBJ2-7, with 10 bases that match TRBD1. The ends lost 4 bases at V and 5 bases at J; junction bases unmatched: 8. Germline V gene lookup returns CDR1 SGHTA and CDR2 FQGNSA. The CDR3 spans 15 residues. CDR3 sequence (DNA): TGTGCCAGCAGCTCCCCCGACAGGGGGCGGAACGAGCAGTACTTC. Its protein product is CASSSPDRGRNEQYF.

This clonotype has more than one count but fewer than ten. The rearrangement uses TRBV9 and TRBJ2-1; TRBD1 matches 10 bases. CDR1 is SGDLS, CDR2 YYNGEE, per germline. The V segment lost 3 bases and the J segment 9 bases; nucleotides outside the gene matches: 3. CDR3 length: 13 amino acids. CDR3 nucleotides: TGTGCCAGCAGCGCCGACAGGGGGCGTGAGCAGTTCTTC. It encodes CASSADRGREQFF.

The rearrangement joins TRBV28 to TRBJ1-5; TRBD1 might be the D (5 bases). V gave up 8 bases and J gave up 5 bases, with 19 bases separating them. This CDR3 spans 15 amino acids. Per the germline V gene, CDR1 is MDHEN and CDR2 is SYDVKM. The CDR3 coding sequence is TGTGCCAGCCATAAGAGTGTCAGGGCGGATCAGCCCCAGCATTTT. Translation gives CASHKSVRADQPQHF.

This clonotype has a count of ten or more. The V gene is TRBV10-2, the J gene TRBJ1-1, with D possibly TRBD1 on 5 matching bases. Per germline, CDR1 WSHSY and CDR2 SAAADI. This CDR3 is built from 11 residues. V lost 6 bases and J 8 bases, leaving 10 bases between the germline ends. The CDR3 bases are TGCGCCAGCAGAAGGGAGGGGGAAGCTTTCTTT. Protein sequence: CASRREGEAFF.

This clonotype occurred many times. The CDR3: CASSQAYTEAFF. The CDR3, as DNA: TGTGCCAGCAGCCAAGCGTACACTGAAGCTTTCTTT. The chain combines TRBV3-1 with TRBJ1-1; D is unclear. Looked up from germline, CDR1 is LGHDT and CDR2 is YNNKEL (reference sequence). V was trimmed by 1 base and J by 3 bases, leaving 3 bases between them. The CDR3 has 12 amino acids.